The rows below give T cell receptor beta chains drawn from one sample of a study of cytomegalovirus exposure and HLA in healthy donors. TCRdb's table, derived via immunoSEQ multiplex PCR, lists solely in-frame clones and lacks some. The table has around 40,000 clones, approximately 75% seen once; the top ten hold more than 1.3%. The sequencing sample was made of PBMCs. The source of these receptors is a man aged 30 to 39 in good health and CMV-seronegative. CDR3s include the opening cysteine and the closing phenylalanine or tryptophan. D genes are given only for firm matches. For some rows the clone size is stated as once, few or many, or as a class when expanded; others skip it.

>TRBV7-9|-|TRBJ1-1|-
TGTGCCAGCAGCTTACCTCAGGGGCTCCACACTGAAGCTTTCTTT
CASSLPQGLHTEAFF
>TRBV6-1|-|TRBJ1-2|-
TGTGCCAGCAGGAGTACGGGAGTAATCTATGGCTACACCTTC
CASRSTGVIYGYTF
>TRBV7-9|TRBD2|TRBJ2-5|few
TGTGCCAGCAGAGAGGCACCGGGACTAGCGGGAGTAGAGACCCAGTACTTC
CASREAPGLAGVETQYF
>TRBV7-2|-|TRBJ1-4|once
TGTGCCAGCAGCTTAGTACAGGCAACTAATGAAAAACTGTTTTTT
CASSLVQATNEKLFF
>TRBV4-3|TRBD1|TRBJ1-1|-
TGCGCCAGCAGCCAAGACAGGGGGCGGACTGAAGCTTTCTTT
CASSQDRGRTEAFF
>TRBV2|-|TRBJ2-1|few
TGTGCCAGCATTTGGGACACGCAGAGCTCCTACAATGAGCAGTTCTTC
CASIWDTQSSYNEQFF
>TRBV2|-|TRBJ1-2|once
TGTGCCAGCAGTTCGGACAGAAACTATGGCTACACCTTC
CASSSDRNYGYTF
>TRBV18|-|TRBJ2-3|-
TGTGCCAGCTCACCACTTCTAGATTTTGATACGCAGTATTTT
CASSPLLDFDTQYF
>TRBV18|TRBD2|TRBJ2-5|-
TGTGCCAGCTCACCACCCTATGGGACTAGCGGGAGTTACCAAGAGACCCAGTACTTC
CASSPPYGTSGSYQETQYF
>TRBV19|TRBD1|TRBJ2-7|few
TGTGCCAGTAAAGGGACAGGGTCGTACGAGCAGTACTTC
CASKGTGSYEQYF
>TRBV7-9|TRBD1|TRBJ2-7|few
TGTGCCAGCAGCCTTGGGACAGGCTACGAGCAGTACTTC
CASSLGTGYEQYF
>TRBV7-9|TRBD2|TRBJ2-2|-
TGTTCCAGCAGCTTCGGGACTAGCGGGAGTTCCGGGGAGCTGTTTTTT
CSSSFGTSGSSGELFF
>TRBV5-1|-|TRBJ1-2|-
TGCGCCAGCAGCCCGGACAGTAGGGACTATGGCTACACCTTC
CASSPDSRDYGYTF
>TRBV4-3|TRBD2|TRBJ2-7|-
TGCGCCAGCAGCCAAGCCCTGCCGGGACTAGCGGGAGTTATCTACGAGCAGTACTTC
CASSQALPGLAGVIYEQYF
>TRBV15|TRBD2|TRBJ2-2|-
TGTGCCACCAGCAAGAGGCGGGGGTCGGGCACCGGGGAGCTGTTTTTT
CATSKRRGSGTGELFF
>TRBV7-9|TRBD2|TRBJ2-7|-
TGTGCCAGCAGCTTAACTAGCGGGAGGTCATACGAGCAGTACTTC
CASSLTSGRSYEQYF
>TRBV11-2|TRBD1|TRBJ1-5|-
TGTGCCAGCAGGCCCACAGGGGGCAATCAGCCCCAGCATTTT
CASRPTGGNQPQHF
>TRBV5-1|TRBD2|TRBJ2-7|few
TGCGCCAGCAGCTTGGAAGCGGGAGGGTTACCTACCTACGAGCAGTACTTC
CASSLEAGGLPTYEQYF
>TRBV2|TRBD2|TRBJ2-2|-
TGTGCCAGCACTCATCCGGGAGGCGACACCGGGGAGCTGTTTTTT
CASTHPGGDTGELFF
>TRBV4-2|TRBD2|TRBJ2-1|-
TGTGCCAGCAGCCTCTTGGCTAGCGGGAGCGATGAGCAGTTCTTC
CASSLLASGSDEQFF
>TRBV4-1|-|TRBJ1-4|few
TGCGCCAGCAGCCAAGAAGGACTTGTAAGTGAAAAACTGTTTTTT
CASSQEGLVSEKLFF
>TRBV5-6|-|TRBJ2-1|-
TGTGCCAGCAGCTTGTCGACGGGACTGGGTGATAAATATCACAATGAGCAGTTCTTC
CASSLSTGLGDKYHNEQFF
>TRBV6-6|-|TRBJ2-3|few
TGTGCCAGCAGTTACTCGACTAGCACAGATACGCAGTATTTT
CASSYSTSTDTQYF
>TRBV19|-|TRBJ1-3|-
TGTGCCAGTAGTTGGAGGGTTTCAGGAAACACCATATATTTT
CASSWRVSGNTIYF
>TRBV19|TRBD1|TRBJ2-2|-
TGTGCCAGTAGAGACAGGGGGACCGGGGAGCTGTTTTTT
CASRDRGTGELFF
>TRBV5-8|-|TRBJ2-5|-
TGTGCCAGCAGCCCTGGACAGCCCCAAGAGACCCAGTACTTC
CASSPGQPQETQYF
>TRBV18|-|TRBJ2-3|once
TGTGCCAGCTCACCCCTGGCTGATGGCACAGATACGCAGTATTTT
CASSPLADGTDTQYF
>TRBV7-8|-|TRBJ1-2|-
TGTGCCAGCAGCTTATCCTCCAACTATGGCTACACCTTC
CASSLSSNYGYTF
>TRBV29-1|TRBD2|TRBJ2-7|-
TGCAGCGTTGAAGCGGCTAGCGGGAGTGACTACGAGCAGTACTTC
CSVEAASGSDYEQYF
>TRBV5-4|-|TRBJ2-5|-
TGTGCCAGCAGCTCTACTATGGGGACCCAGTACTTC
CASSSTMGTQYF
>TRBV9|TRBD2|TRBJ2-5|-
TGTGCCAGCAGCGTAGCTGGGGGGAGGGCCCAGGAGACCCAGTACTTC
CASSVAGGRAQETQYF
>TRBV5-5|-|TRBJ2-7|-
TGTGCCAGCAGTCCTTTTAGCGGAGAGTACGAGCAGTACTTC
CASSPFSGEYEQYF
>TRBV7-2|-|TRBJ2-5|few
TGTGCCAGCAGCTTAGGAACCTGGGGGGGCGGTGGAAAGGAGACCCAGTACTTC
CASSLGTWGGGGKETQYF